This T cell receptor delta chain was captured in a study of γδ T cells in repeated Plasmodium falciparum infection. Study-wide background: Age- and gender-matched Australian children served as comparison for malaria-exposed Malian children. Study-level findings and limits: Malian children's Vdelta2-negative repertoires appeared more expanded and less diverse than Australians'.

TCRdb processed the multiplex PCR reads again with the CATT caller. This table has around 86,000 delta-chain clones, over 1.1% appearing once. In its sample, this clone was seen a few times. Antigen unknown. A far larger clone is a single base away, which makes a read error likely. Germline V gene lookup returns CDR1 TSWWSYY and CDR2 QGS. CDR3 length equals 19 residues. Gammadelta T cells were flow-sorted from PBMC into Vgamma9/Vdelta2+ and Vdelta2-negative populations for bulk analysis. The clonotype comes from a pool of human donors (malaria-infected and uninfected, not separated). No J gene was assigned, while the V gene was called as TRDV1; the listed D gene, TRDD3, was not tested against the DNA. Sequencing input: gamma-delta T cells from blood. CDR3 amino acids: CALGDPLLPWGPNTDKLIF. The CDR3 DNA follows: TGTGCTCTTGGGGACCCTCTCCTACCCTGGGGGCCAAACACCGATAAACTCATCTTC.